Below, one T cell receptor beta chain is given with its context. The entry originates in a study of cytomegalovirus exposure and HLA in healthy donors. CDR1 is WNHNN and CDR2 is SYGVQD in the germline V gene (reference sequence). This CDR3 has 14 amino acids. Trimming stripped 2 bases from V and 8 bases from J, with 13 bases between. PCR was performed using 60 Vbeta and 13 Jbeta primers. Here immunoSEQ multiplex PCR was the method, and the copy in TCRdb shows in-frame clones only, minus some. The data contain roughly 250,000 clones, 84% of them singletons. The sample comprised PBMCs. V usage is TRBV10-1 and J usage is TRBJ1-3; D is ambiguous. This TCR derives from a woman in her forties in good health and CMV-seropositive. CDR3 in amino acids: CASSEIRGADTIYF. In nucleotides, the CDR3 is TGCGCCAGCAGTGAGATCCGGGGAGCGGACACCATATATTTT.